The clone carrying this T cell receptor beta chain appeared a few times. Antigen: not known. Germline CDR1 SGHAT, CDR2 FQNNGV. This CDR3 is built from 15 residues. The V gene lost 2 bases and the J gene lost 1 base, with 11 bases spanning the gap. Measured with immunoSEQ multiplex PCR; TCRdb has only the in-frame clones, and not every one. The sample has fewer than 95,000 clones, more than 85% seen once. These data originate in a study of OX40 agonist ivuxolimab in advanced cancers. Turning to the study itself: Averaging approximately 60 years in age, with a range of about 20 to 90, the cohort was more than 75% male. Partial responses were achieved by three patients: one hepatocellular carcinoma, two cutaneous melanoma. General study results and limits: The study found that CD8+ T cells averaged more expanded clones than CD4+. The work left the antigen specificity of expanded peripheral T cells undetermined.

This sequence originates from an adult with an advanced solid tumor such as melanoma, head and neck, liver or kidney cancer. Source: CD4+ or CD8+ T cells sorted from blood, taken in a trial of the OX40 agonist ivuxolimab. The V call is TRBV11-2, the J call TRBJ1-1, with TRBD1 as a possible D gene (5 bases). The CDR3 nucleotides are TGTGCCAGCAGCTTAAACCCTCAGGGGAACACTGAAGCTTTCTTT. Translated, it gives CASSLNPQGNTEAFF. The full variable domain, its missing parts supplied by reference TRBV11-2 and TRBJ1-1, is EAGVAQSPRYKIIEKRQSVAFWCNPISGHATLYWYQQILGQGPKLLIQFQNNGVVDDSQLPKDRFSAERLKGVDSTLKIQPAKLEDSAVYLCASSLNPQGNTEAFFGQGTRLTVV.